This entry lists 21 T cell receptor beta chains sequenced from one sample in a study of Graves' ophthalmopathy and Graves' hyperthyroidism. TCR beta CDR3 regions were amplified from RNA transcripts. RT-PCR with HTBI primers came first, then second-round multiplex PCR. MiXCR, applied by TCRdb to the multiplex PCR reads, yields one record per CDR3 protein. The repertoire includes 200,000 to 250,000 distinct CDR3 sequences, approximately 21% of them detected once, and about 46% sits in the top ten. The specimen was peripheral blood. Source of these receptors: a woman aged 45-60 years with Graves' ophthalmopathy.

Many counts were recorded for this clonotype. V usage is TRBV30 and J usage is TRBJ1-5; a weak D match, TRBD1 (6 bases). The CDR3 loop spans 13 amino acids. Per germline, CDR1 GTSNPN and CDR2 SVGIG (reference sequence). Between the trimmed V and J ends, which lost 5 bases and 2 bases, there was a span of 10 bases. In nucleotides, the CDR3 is TGTGCCTGGGCGGGGGGCGGCAATCAGCCCCAGCATTTT. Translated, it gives CAWAGGGNQPQHF.

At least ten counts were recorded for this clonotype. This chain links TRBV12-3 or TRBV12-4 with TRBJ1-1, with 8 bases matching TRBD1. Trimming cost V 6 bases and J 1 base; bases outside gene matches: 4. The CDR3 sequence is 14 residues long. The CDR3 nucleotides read TGTGCCAGCAGGATGGGACAGGCGAACACTGAAGCTTTCTTT. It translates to CASRMGQANTEAFF.

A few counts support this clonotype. CDR3 DNA: TGTGCCAGCACTGTAGACTTCCGCCAAGAGACCCAGTACTTC. This gives the protein CASTVDFRQETQYF. This chain joins TRBV5-8 and TRBJ2-5; D gene ambiguous. Germline-derived CDR1 and CDR2 are SGHTS and YDEGEE. The CDR3 length is 14 residues. Trimming pared 6 bases from V and 1 base from J, leaving 13 bases between.

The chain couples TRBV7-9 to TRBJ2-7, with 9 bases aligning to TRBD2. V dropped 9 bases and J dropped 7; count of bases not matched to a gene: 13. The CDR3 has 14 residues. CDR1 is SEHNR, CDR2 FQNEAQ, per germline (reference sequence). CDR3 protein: CARTGTSRFYEQYF. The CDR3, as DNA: TGTGCCAGAACCGGGACTAGCCGGTTTTATGAGCAGTACTTC.

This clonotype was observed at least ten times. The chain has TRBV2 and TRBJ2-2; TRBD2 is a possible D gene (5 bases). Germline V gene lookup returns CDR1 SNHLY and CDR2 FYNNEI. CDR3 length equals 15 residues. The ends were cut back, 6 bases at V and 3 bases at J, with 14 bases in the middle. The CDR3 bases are TGTGCCAGCAGCGCCCTACAGCGGTACACCGGGGAGCTGTTTTTT. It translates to CASSALQRYTGELFF.

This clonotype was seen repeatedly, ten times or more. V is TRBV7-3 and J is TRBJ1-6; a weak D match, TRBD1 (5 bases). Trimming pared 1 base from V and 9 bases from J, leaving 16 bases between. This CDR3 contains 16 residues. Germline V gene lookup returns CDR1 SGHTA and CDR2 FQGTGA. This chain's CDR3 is CASSLNSRGSSSPLHF. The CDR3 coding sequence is TGTGCCAGCAGCTTAAATAGTCGGGGCTCAAGTTCACCCCTCCACTTT.

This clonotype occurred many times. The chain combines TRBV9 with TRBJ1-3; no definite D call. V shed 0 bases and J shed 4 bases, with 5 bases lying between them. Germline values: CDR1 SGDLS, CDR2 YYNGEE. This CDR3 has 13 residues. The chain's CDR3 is CASSVAPGNTIYF. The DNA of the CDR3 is TGTGCCAGCAGCGTAGCTCCGGGAAACACCATATATTTT.

The CDR3 protein is CASSPSDRSSGNTIYF. The DNA of the CDR3 is TGTGCCAGCAGCCCCTCGGACAGGAGCTCTGGAAACACCATATATTTT. The rearrangement uses TRBV3-1 and TRBJ1-3, with 7 bases that match TRBD1. The ends lost 4 bases at V and 0 bases at J; junction bases unmatched: 6. CDR1 LGHDT and CDR2 YNNKEL come from the germline V gene (reference sequence). The CDR3 is 16 amino acids.

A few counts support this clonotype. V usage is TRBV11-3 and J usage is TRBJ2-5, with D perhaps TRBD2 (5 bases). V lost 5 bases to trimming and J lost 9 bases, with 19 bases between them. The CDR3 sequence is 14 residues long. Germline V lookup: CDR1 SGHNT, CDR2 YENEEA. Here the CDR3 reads CASSLSRGSQAQYF. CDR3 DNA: TGTGCCAGCAGCCTGTCACGAGGGTCCCAGGCCCAGTACTTC.

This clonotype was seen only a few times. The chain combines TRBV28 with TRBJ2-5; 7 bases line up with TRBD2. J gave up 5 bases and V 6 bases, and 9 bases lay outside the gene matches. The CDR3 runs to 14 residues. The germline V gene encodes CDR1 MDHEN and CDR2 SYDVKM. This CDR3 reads CASRGGSVRETQYF. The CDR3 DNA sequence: TGTGCCAGCAGGGGAGGGAGCGTGCGGGAGACCCAGTACTTC.

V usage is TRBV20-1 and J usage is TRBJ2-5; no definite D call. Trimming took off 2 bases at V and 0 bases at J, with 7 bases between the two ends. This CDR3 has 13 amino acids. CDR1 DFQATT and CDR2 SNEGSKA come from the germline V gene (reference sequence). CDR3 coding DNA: TGCAGTGCTAGACTACCCAACCAAGAGACCCAGTACTTC. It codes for CSARLPNQETQYF.

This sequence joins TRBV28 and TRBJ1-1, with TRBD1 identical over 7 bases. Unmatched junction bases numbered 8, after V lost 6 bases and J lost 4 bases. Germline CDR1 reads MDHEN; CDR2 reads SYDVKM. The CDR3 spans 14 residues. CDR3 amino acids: CASSSQGYGTEAFF. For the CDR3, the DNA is TGTGCCAGCAGCTCACAGGGGTATGGCACTGAAGCTTTCTTT.

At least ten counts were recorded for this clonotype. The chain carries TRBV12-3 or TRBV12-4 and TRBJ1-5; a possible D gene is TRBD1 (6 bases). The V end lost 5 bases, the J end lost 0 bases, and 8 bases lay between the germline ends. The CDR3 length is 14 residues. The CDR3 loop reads CASSGGNSNQPQHF. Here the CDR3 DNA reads TGTGCCAGCAGTGGGGGCAATAGCAATCAGCCCCAGCATTTT.

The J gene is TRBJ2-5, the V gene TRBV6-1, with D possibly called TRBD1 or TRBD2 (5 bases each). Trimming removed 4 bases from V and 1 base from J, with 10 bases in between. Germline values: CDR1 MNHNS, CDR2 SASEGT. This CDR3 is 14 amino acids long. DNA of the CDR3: TGTGCCAGCAGTGGGGGGTTGGGCCAAGAGACCCAGTACTTC. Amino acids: CASSGGLGQETQYF.

CDR3 DNA: TGTGCCAGCACTCGAAACCGGGAGACACCCCTCCACTTT. Amino acid sequence: CASTRNRETPLHF. This rearrangement joins TRBV6-5 to TRBJ1-6, with unresolved D. Germline V gives CDR1 MNHEY, CDR2 SVGAGI. This CDR3 is 13 amino acids long. Trimming cost V 7 bases and J 11 bases, with 15 bases left between them.

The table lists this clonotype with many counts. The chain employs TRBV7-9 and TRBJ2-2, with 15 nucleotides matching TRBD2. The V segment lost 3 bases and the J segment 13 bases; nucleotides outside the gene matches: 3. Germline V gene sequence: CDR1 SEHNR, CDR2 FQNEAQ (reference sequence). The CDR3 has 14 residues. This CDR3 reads CASSFGLAGGSLFF. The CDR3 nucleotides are TGTGCCAGCAGCTTCGGACTAGCGGGAGGGTCGCTGTTTTTT.

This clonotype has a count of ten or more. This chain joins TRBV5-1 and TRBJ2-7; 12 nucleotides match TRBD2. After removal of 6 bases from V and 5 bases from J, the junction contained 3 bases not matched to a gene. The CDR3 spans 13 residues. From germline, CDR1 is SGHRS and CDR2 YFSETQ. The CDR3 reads CASKTSGRDEQYF. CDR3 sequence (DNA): TGCGCCAGCAAGACTAGCGGGAGAGACGAGCAGTACTTC.

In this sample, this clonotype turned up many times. The CDR3 nucleotides read TGCAGTGCTAGCGGCAGGGTGAACACTGAAGCTTTCTTT. It specifies CSASGRVNTEAFF. The chain carries TRBV20-1 and TRBJ1-1, with D perhaps matching TRBD1 (5 bases). Germline V gene lookup returns CDR1 DFQATT and CDR2 SNEGSKA (reference sequence). The CDR3 length is 13 residues. V was pared by 3 bases and J by 0 bases, with 8 bases between.

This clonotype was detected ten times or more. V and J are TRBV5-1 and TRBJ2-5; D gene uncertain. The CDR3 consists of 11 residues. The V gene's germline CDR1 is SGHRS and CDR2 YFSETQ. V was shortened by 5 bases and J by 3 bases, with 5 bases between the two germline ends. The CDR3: CASRYKETQYF. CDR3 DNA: TGCGCCAGCAGATATAAAGAGACCCAGTACTTC.

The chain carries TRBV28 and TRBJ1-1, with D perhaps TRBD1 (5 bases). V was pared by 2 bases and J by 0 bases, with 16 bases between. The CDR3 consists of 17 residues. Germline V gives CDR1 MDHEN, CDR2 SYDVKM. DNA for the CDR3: TGTGCCAGCAGTTTACCGGGACTTGGGGGACTGAACACTGAAGCTTTCTTT. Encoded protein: CASSLPGLGGLNTEAFF.

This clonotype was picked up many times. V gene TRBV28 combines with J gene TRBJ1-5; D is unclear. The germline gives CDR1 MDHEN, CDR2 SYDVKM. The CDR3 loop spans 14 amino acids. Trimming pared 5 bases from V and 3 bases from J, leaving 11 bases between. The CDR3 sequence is CASSEVRNNQPQHF. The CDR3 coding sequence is TGTGCCAGCAGTGAAGTTCGGAACAATCAGCCCCAGCATTTT.